The rows below give T cell receptor beta chains drawn from one sample of a study of beta chain features in type 1 diabetes. Produced via immunoSEQ multiplex PCR; TCRdb's table is partial and in-frame only. Of a few hundred thousand clones detected, approximately 14% appear once; the ten largest clones hold around 0.019%. Material: naive CD4+ T cells from blood. The receptors originated from a man under 40 with type 1 diabetes. Each CDR3 is given with its conserved first and last residue. Each record gives: J gene, D gene, CDR3 length, V gene, clone size, CDR3 protein, CDR3 DNA. The D gene is left open where the match is weak. Clone size is shown for a subset of rows, as once, few, many or a class of expanded clone.

J gene: TRBJ2-2; D gene: TRBD2; CDR3 length: 15; V gene: TRBV7-2; clone size: .; CDR3 protein: CASSVGLAVTGELFF; CDR3 DNA: TGTGCCAGCAGCGTGGGACTAGCGGTCACCGGGGAGCTGTTTTTT
J gene: TRBJ1-5; D gene: TRBD1; CDR3 length: 13; V gene: TRBV30; clone size: .; CDR3 protein: CAWSTGGNQPQHF; CDR3 DNA: TGTGCCTGGAGTACAGGGGGGAATCAGCCCCAGCATTTT
J gene: TRBJ2-6; D gene: TRBD1; CDR3 length: 14; V gene: TRBV27; clone size: .; CDR3 protein: CASGDRAGANVLTF; CDR3 DNA: TGTGCCAGCGGAGACAGGGCTGGGGCCAACGTCCTGACTTTC
J gene: TRBJ2-3; D gene: .; CDR3 length: 16; V gene: TRBV18; clone size: few; CDR3 protein: CASSPPGLALTDTQYF; CDR3 DNA: TGTGCCAGCTCACCACCGGGGCTAGCGCTCACAGATACGCAGTATTTT
J gene: TRBJ1-1; D gene: TRBD1; CDR3 length: 11; V gene: TRBV18; clone size: .; CDR3 protein: CASSGTVEAFF; CDR3 DNA: TGTGCCAGCTCAGGGACAGTTGAAGCTTTCTTT
J gene: TRBJ1-1; D gene: .; CDR3 length: 16; V gene: TRBV30; clone size: .; CDR3 protein: CAWSVSAAIILTEAFF; CDR3 DNA: TGTGCCTGGAGTGTATCGGCAGCGATTATTCTCACTGAAGCTTTCTTT
J gene: TRBJ1-5; D gene: .; CDR3 length: 12; V gene: TRBV9; clone size: few; CDR3 protein: CASGGGNQPQHF; CDR3 DNA: TGTGCCAGTGGGGGGGGAAATCAGCCCCAGCATTTT
J gene: TRBJ2-7; D gene: TRBD1; CDR3 length: 15; V gene: TRBV2; clone size: .; CDR3 protein: CASSYDRGRSYEQYF; CDR3 DNA: TGTGCCAGCAGTTACGACAGGGGACGTTCCTACGAGCAGTACTTC
J gene: TRBJ2-2; D gene: .; CDR3 length: 13; V gene: TRBV29-1; clone size: .; CDR3 protein: CSVRDMDTGELFF; CDR3 DNA: TGCAGCGTCAGGGATATGGACACCGGGGAGCTGTTTTTT
J gene: TRBJ2-7; D gene: TRBD1; CDR3 length: 15; V gene: TRBV5-5; clone size: .; CDR3 protein: CASSTAGTGVYEQYF; CDR3 DNA: TGTGCCAGCAGCACAGCCGGGACAGGGGTCTACGAGCAGTACTTC
J gene: TRBJ2-1; D gene: .; CDR3 length: 14; V gene: TRBV18; clone size: .; CDR3 protein: CASSPPSRMDEQFF; CDR3 DNA: TGTGCCAGCTCACCACCCTCTAGGATGGATGAGCAGTTCTTC
J gene: TRBJ1-4; D gene: .; CDR3 length: 13; V gene: TRBV5-1; clone size: few; CDR3 protein: CASSLTGDEKLFF; CDR3 DNA: TGCGCCAGCAGCTTGACAGGCGATGAAAAACTGTTTTTT
J gene: TRBJ1-4; D gene: .; CDR3 length: 15; V gene: TRBV25-1; clone size: .; CDR3 protein: CASSEYLGGSEKLFF; CDR3 DNA: TGTGCCAGCAGTGAATACCTGGGGGGGAGTGAAAAACTGTTTTTT
J gene: TRBJ2-7; D gene: .; CDR3 length: 12; V gene: TRBV30; clone size: few; CDR3 protein: CAWTGSGYEQYF; CDR3 DNA: TGTGCCTGGACCGGGAGTGGGTACGAGCAGTACTTC
J gene: TRBJ2-2; D gene: TRBD1; CDR3 length: 14; V gene: TRBV10-3; clone size: few; CDR3 protein: CAISGQGDTGELFF; CDR3 DNA: TGTGCCATCAGCGGACAGGGGGATACCGGGGAGCTGTTTTTT
J gene: TRBJ2-7; D gene: TRBD2; CDR3 length: 17; V gene: TRBV5-4; clone size: .; CDR3 protein: CASSLDGPLAGTYEQYF; CDR3 DNA: TGTGCCAGCAGCTTGGATGGGCCGCTAGCGGGGACCTACGAGCAGTACTTC
J gene: TRBJ2-3; D gene: TRBD1; CDR3 length: 17; V gene: TRBV5-4; clone size: few; CDR3 protein: CASSSRLRDRGSDTQYF; CDR3 DNA: TGTGCCAGCAGCTCCAGGCTCCGGGACAGAGGGAGTGATACGCAGTATTTT
J gene: TRBJ1-1; D gene: TRBD1; CDR3 length: 14; V gene: TRBV6-5; clone size: .; CDR3 protein: CASSRGQPNTEAFF; CDR3 DNA: TGTGCCAGCAGCCGGGGACAGCCGAACACTGAAGCTTTCTTT
J gene: TRBJ2-3; D gene: TRBD2; CDR3 length: 17; V gene: TRBV11-2; clone size: .; CDR3 protein: CASSLLGGGTGADTQYF; CDR3 DNA: TGTGCCAGCAGCCTCCTCGGGGGGGGCACGGGGGCAGATACGCAGTATTTT
J gene: TRBJ2-5; D gene: .; CDR3 length: 13; V gene: TRBV11-3; clone size: few; CDR3 protein: CASLRQGGETQYF; CDR3 DNA: TGTGCCAGCCTCCGGCAGGGCGGAGAGACCCAGTACTTC
J gene: TRBJ2-2; D gene: TRBD2; CDR3 length: 16; V gene: TRBV7-2; clone size: .; CDR3 protein: CASSFSVAGVTGELFF; CDR3 DNA: TGTGCCAGCAGCTTCTCCGTGGCGGGGGTCACCGGGGAGCTGTTTTTT
J gene: TRBJ1-6; D gene: .; CDR3 length: 17; V gene: TRBV7-2; clone size: .; CDR3 protein: CASSLGTGGASGSPLHF; CDR3 DNA: TGTGCCAGCAGCTTAGGAACGGGGGGCGCATCTGGCTCACCCCTCCACTTT
J gene: TRBJ2-7; D gene: TRBD1; CDR3 length: 14; V gene: TRBV27; clone size: few; CDR3 protein: CASSPGQGGGEQYF; CDR3 DNA: TGTGCCAGCAGTCCCGGACAGGGTGGGGGCGAGCAGTACTTC
J gene: TRBJ2-3; D gene: .; CDR3 length: 12; V gene: TRBV14; clone size: few; CDR3 protein: CASTGRGDTQYF; CDR3 DNA: TGTGCCAGCACAGGCAGGGGAGATACGCAGTATTTT
J gene: TRBJ2-7; D gene: .; CDR3 length: 20; V gene: TRBV21-1; clone size: .; CDR3 protein: CASNTTDGTGLGFTSYEQYF; CDR3 DNA: TGTGCCAGCAACACAACCGACGGGACAGGCCTCGGTTTCACCTCCTACGAGCAGTACTTC
J gene: TRBJ2-7; D gene: TRBD1; CDR3 length: 15; V gene: TRBV6-5; clone size: .; CDR3 protein: CASSYSGQGANEQYF; CDR3 DNA: TGTGCCAGCAGTTACTCTGGACAGGGGGCGAACGAGCAGTACTTC
J gene: TRBJ2-7; D gene: .; CDR3 length: 12; V gene: TRBV18; clone size: .; CDR3 protein: CASSPGQGLPYF; CDR3 DNA: TGTGCCAGCTCCCCCGGCCAGGGACTTCCGTACTTC
J gene: TRBJ2-7; D gene: .; CDR3 length: 13; V gene: TRBV5-1; clone size: few; CDR3 protein: CASSRDTTREQYF; CDR3 DNA: TGCGCCAGCAGCCGGGACACCACTCGGGAGCAGTACTTC
J gene: TRBJ1-4; D gene: .; CDR3 length: 15; V gene: TRBV7-9; clone size: .; CDR3 protein: CASSFSRGANEKLFF; CDR3 DNA: TGTGCCAGCAGCTTTTCCCGGGGGGCTAATGAAAAACTGTTTTTT
J gene: TRBJ1-1; D gene: TRBD1; CDR3 length: 15; V gene: TRBV30; clone size: .; CDR3 protein: CAWSVLDRGHTEAFF; CDR3 DNA: TGTGCCTGGAGTGTACTGGACAGGGGGCACACTGAAGCTTTCTTT
J gene: TRBJ2-3; D gene: TRBD2; CDR3 length: 13; V gene: TRBV4-1; clone size: .; CDR3 protein: CASRTSGGDTQYF; CDR3 DNA: TGCGCCAGCCGGACTAGCGGGGGAGATACGCAGTATTTT
J gene: TRBJ2-7; D gene: .; CDR3 length: 14; V gene: TRBV9; clone size: .; CDR3 protein: CASSPGLSIYEQYF; CDR3 DNA: TGTGCCAGCAGCCCGGGACTCTCTATCTACGAGCAGTACTTC
J gene: TRBJ1-1; D gene: .; CDR3 length: 13; V gene: TRBV5-1; clone size: .; CDR3 protein: CASSPGGPTEAFF; CDR3 DNA: TGCGCCAGCAGCCCGGGAGGGCCGACTGAAGCTTTCTTT
J gene: TRBJ2-5; D gene: .; CDR3 length: 15; V gene: TRBV5-1; clone size: few; CDR3 protein: CASSSKGTRGETQYF; CDR3 DNA: TGCGCCAGCAGCTCCAAGGGGACACGAGGGGAGACCCAGTACTTC
J gene: TRBJ2-7; D gene: .; CDR3 length: 16; V gene: TRBV4-1; clone size: .; CDR3 protein: CASSQEKPGVPYEQYF; CDR3 DNA: TGCGCCAGCAGCCAAGAGAAGCCAGGGGTCCCCTACGAGCAGTACTTC
J gene: TRBJ2-7; D gene: TRBD2; CDR3 length: 15; V gene: TRBV2; clone size: few; CDR3 protein: CASSLAGGPVYEQYF; CDR3 DNA: TGTGCCAGCAGCCTAGCGGGAGGGCCGGTCTACGAGCAGTACTTC
J gene: TRBJ1-2; D gene: .; CDR3 length: 13; V gene: TRBV5-6; clone size: few; CDR3 protein: CASSPDRNYGYTF; CDR3 DNA: TGTGCCAGCAGTCCCGACAGAAACTATGGCTACACCTTC
J gene: TRBJ1-1; D gene: TRBD1; CDR3 length: 14; V gene: TRBV6-6; clone size: few; CDR3 protein: CASSDRGANTEAFF; CDR3 DNA: TGTGCCAGCAGTGACAGGGGCGCGAACACTGAAGCTTTCTTT
J gene: TRBJ2-1; D gene: TRBD2; CDR3 length: 19; V gene: TRBV14; clone size: .; CDR3 protein: CASSQEAQRGPSSYNEQFF; CDR3 DNA: TGTGCCAGCAGCCAAGAGGCCCAGCGGGGACCAAGCTCCTACAATGAGCAGTTCTTC
J gene: TRBJ2-7; D gene: .; CDR3 length: 12; V gene: TRBV5-4; clone size: many; CDR3 protein: CASSEIPYEQYF; CDR3 DNA: TGTGCCAGCAGCGAGATACCGTACGAGCAGTACTTC
J gene: TRBJ2-5; D gene: TRBD1; CDR3 length: 14; V gene: TRBV25-1; clone size: few; CDR3 protein: CASSLGQGLETQYF; CDR3 DNA: TGTGCCAGCAGTTTGGGACAGGGCCTGGAGACCCAGTACTTC
J gene: TRBJ1-2; D gene: .; CDR3 length: 13; V gene: TRBV19; clone size: few; CDR3 protein: CASTIRGTAGYTF; CDR3 DNA: TGTGCCAGTACCATAAGGGGCACCGCTGGCTACACCTTC
J gene: TRBJ2-3; D gene: TRBD2; CDR3 length: 19; V gene: TRBV4-1; clone size: few; CDR3 protein: CASSQGPPVGGRAGDTQYF; CDR3 DNA: TGCGCCAGCAGCCAAGGTCCCCCCGTGGGTGGGAGGGCCGGAGATACGCAGTATTTT
J gene: TRBJ2-2; D gene: .; CDR3 length: 15; V gene: TRBV5-5; clone size: few; CDR3 protein: CASSLAGFNPGELFF; CDR3 DNA: TGTGCCAGCAGCTTGGCAGGGTTTAATCCCGGGGAGCTGTTTTTT
J gene: TRBJ2-4; D gene: TRBD2; CDR3 length: 18; V gene: TRBV19; clone size: few; CDR3 protein: CASSIDRTSSGGWGIQYF; CDR3 DNA: TGTGCCAGTAGTATAGATCGGACGTCTAGCGGGGGGTGGGGCATTCAGTACTTC
J gene: TRBJ1-6; D gene: TRBD1; CDR3 length: 15; V gene: TRBV5-6; clone size: .; CDR3 protein: CASSGYGTDNSPLHF; CDR3 DNA: TGTGCCAGCAGCGGGTACGGGACAGATAATTCACCCCTCCACTTT
J gene: TRBJ1-1; D gene: .; CDR3 length: 14; V gene: TRBV5-1; clone size: few; CDR3 protein: CASSLERGNAEAFF; CDR3 DNA: TGCGCCAGCAGCTTGGAGAGGGGGAACGCTGAAGCTTTCTTT
J gene: TRBJ2-3; D gene: TRBD2; CDR3 length: 17; V gene: TRBV5-4; clone size: .; CDR3 protein: CASSSSDGTRATDTQYF; CDR3 DNA: TGTGCCAGCAGCAGTTCCGACGGGACTAGGGCCACAGATACGCAGTATTTT
J gene: TRBJ2-7; D gene: TRBD2; CDR3 length: 15; V gene: TRBV5-1; clone size: .; CDR3 protein: CASSLAGEGPYEQYF; CDR3 DNA: TGCGCCAGCAGCTTGGCGGGGGAGGGACCCTACGAGCAGTACTTC
J gene: TRBJ1-2; D gene: TRBD1; CDR3 length: 14; V gene: TRBV11-1; clone size: few; CDR3 protein: CASSWTGGNYGYTF; CDR3 DNA: TGTGCCAGCAGCTGGACAGGGGGCAACTATGGCTACACCTTC
J gene: TRBJ2-3; D gene: .; CDR3 length: 14; V gene: TRBV5-4; clone size: few; CDR3 protein: CASSLAGSTDTQYF; CDR3 DNA: TGTGCCAGCAGCTTGGCGGGGAGCACAGATACGCAGTATTTT